The TCR beta chain described here comes from a study of cytomegalovirus exposure and HLA in healthy donors. Study details: Genotyping of 400 or so donors showed that about 83% belonged to the Caucasian-associated ancestry cluster.

A multiplex PCR was run with 60 Vbeta primers and 13 Jbeta primers. The table came from immunoSEQ multiplex PCR; TCRdb's copy has only in-frame clones and leaves some out. The repertoire table contains some 64,000 clones. The CDR3 is 14 residues long. V dropped 2 bases and J dropped 8 bases, with 14 bases sitting between them. The germline V gene has CDR1 SGHRS and CDR2 YFSETQ. The sample taken for sequencing was PBMCs. The receptor comes from a woman under 40 in good health and CMV-seronegative. This chain links TRBV5-1 with TRBJ2-1, with D tentatively TRBD2 (6 bases). CDR3 DNA sequence: TGCGCCAGCAGCTTCGAGGGCGGGGTCGATGAGCAGTTCTTC. Its protein is CASSFEGGVDEQFF.